This record concerns one T cell receptor beta chain sequence. Its antigen remains unidentified. V lost 0 bases and J lost 0; bases outside the gene matches: 8. The CDR3 covers 18 residues. The entry originates in a study of graft-versus-host responses after intestinal transplantation. Across the study: Multivisceral, liver-intestinal, or isolated intestinal transplants were received by the recipients. Whole-study findings and limits: Investigators detected GvH clones in recipient marrow, with some emerging earlier in ileum or blood. Levels of circulating GvH clones at their peak were associated with early post-transplant HvG declines.

Repertoires were generated with immunoSEQ multiplex PCR, while TCRdb's copy carries only in-frame clones and drops some. The sample yields approximately 58,000 clones, 70% to 90% seen once. The clonotype originates from a human patient who received an intestinal transplant, so some T cells may come from the graft donor. This chain joins TRBV23-1 and TRBJ2-7; 10 nucleotides match TRBD2. TRBV23-1 has ORF status, its function being uncertain. The material sequenced was PBMCs, taken 26 days after transplant. CDR3 sequence reads: CASSQSTSGVSGSYEQYF. The CDR3 DNA sequence: TGCGCCAGCAGTCAATCTACTAGCGGGGTATCGGGCTCCTACGAGCAGTACTTC.